The T cell receptor beta chain described here comes from a study of OX40 agonist ivuxolimab in advanced cancers. Data came from immunoSEQ multiplex PCR; TCRdb stores just in-frame clones and leaves some out. The sample records 30,000 to 40,000 clones, roughly 80% being singletons. Germline V CDR1 and CDR2: ENHRY, SYGVKD. This CDR3 has 15 amino acids. V was pared by 0 bases and J by 4 bases, with 11 bases between. This clone turned up a few times. The source was CD4+ or CD8+ T cells sorted from blood, collected in a trial of the OX40 agonist ivuxolimab. The V and J genes are TRBV10-3 and TRBJ2-3, with D perhaps matching TRBD1 (5 bases). This TCR derives from an adult with an advanced solid tumor such as melanoma, head and neck, liver or kidney cancer. CDR3 sequence: CAISESAGFPDTQYF. CDR3 in DNA: TGTGCCATCAGTGAGTCGGCAGGGTTCCCAGATACGCAGTATTTT.